This T cell receptor (beta chain) is drawn from a study of tumor and adjacent non-tumor tissue in lung cancer. The library came from three nested PCR rounds adapted from ARM-PCR protocols. Each CDR3 protein is one row after TCRdb ran MiXCR on the multiplex PCR reads. Of approximately 140,000 distinct CDR3 sequences in the sample, around two thirds are singletons; the top ten hold roughly 18%. RNA was extracted from bulk tissue without any cell sorting. Trimming removed 10 bases at V and 2 bases at J, with 12 bases between. Germline assignment: CDR1 MNHEY and CDR2 SVGAGI. This CDR3 contains 12 residues.

Sequencing input: lung tumor tissue. This sequence joins TRBV6-5 and TRBJ2-7; D gene ambiguous. This TCR came from a man in his 60s with small cell lung cancer. The CDR3 DNA reads as TGTGCCATATACGGCAATACCTACGAGCAGTACTTC. This sequence encodes CAIYGNTYEQYF.